This T cell receptor (beta chain) was obtained from a study of beta chain features in type 1 diabetes. Study context: No age, gender or cell yield differences were seen between patients and healthy donors. Study results and caveats: TCRB CDR3 length was moderately but significantly reduced in all four CD4+ subsets of Type 1 diabetes patients. TCRB repertoires of naive, central memory and Treg cells appeared more similar among patients than among healthy donors. PCR might pick shorter templates more often, in the same way for patients and controls.

CDR1 and CDR2 from the germline V gene are SEHNR and FQNEAQ (reference sequence). The CDR3 is 14 residues long. V shed 3 bases and J 5 bases; nucleotides not matched to a gene: 3. Sorting with CD45RO/CCR7/CD25/CD127/CD95/CD27 yielded naive, central memory, regulatory and stem-like memory CD4+ cells. In this sample, this clone turned up a few times. Its antigen is unknown. The same CDR3 can be traced to other DNA sequences in this sample. Of the isolated RNA, all was reverse transcribed, and so the sequenced material was expressed TCRB transcripts. Sequencing used immunoSEQ multiplex PCR; TCRdb keeps in-frame clones, though not all of them. The data hold about 640,000 clones, with 12% observed a single time.

This TCR derives from a man in his thirties or forties with type 1 diabetes. The chain employs TRBV7-9 and TRBJ1-4; 7 nucleotides agree with TRBD1. What was sequenced was naive CD4+ T cells from blood. The CDR3 spells CASSLGQLNEKLFF. CDR3 coding DNA: TGTGCCAGCAGCTTGGGACAGCTAAATGAAAAACTGTTTTTT.